The table lists the clone carrying this T cell receptor (beta chain) with a few counts. Its target is unknown. Trimming cost V 5 bases and J 6 bases; bases outside gene matches: 4. The CDR3 has 13 residues. Germline CDR1 reads SGHTA; CDR2 reads FQGTGA. These data are taken from a study of T-cell memory formation after mild COVID-19. Study observations and caveats: Shrinking CD4+ clones resided mostly in CM and EM, and CD8+ ones in EMRA.

TCR alpha and TCR beta cDNA libraries carrying sample barcodes and UMIs were produced by 5'RACE using constant-segment primers. Each CDR3 protein gets one entry after TCRdb re-called the 5' RACE reads with MiXCR. The sample includes about 140,000 distinct CDR3 sequences, 19% of them seen just once. Input material: PBMCs or a T cell subset sorted from them (not recorded which). The sequence came from an adult woman who had mild COVID-19 (a few samples of this study predate the infection). Cell type and time point are not known. This sequence joins TRBV7-3 and TRBJ2-1; the match to TRBD2 covers 7 bases. The CDR3 loop is CASSAAGINEQFF. CDR3 DNA: TGTGCCAGCAGCGCAGCGGGGATCAATGAGCAGTTCTTC.